This T cell receptor beta chain was documented in a study of cytomegalovirus exposure and HLA in healthy donors. This PCR relied on a set of 60 Vbeta primers and 13 Jbeta primers. TCRdb's table, derived via immunoSEQ multiplex PCR, lists solely in-frame clones and lacks some. The sample yields 60,000 to 90,000 clones, approximately 80% seen once. The germline CDR1 and CDR2 sequences are MNHEY and SVGAGI. Trimming removed 10 bases from V and 4 bases from J, with 13 bases in between. The CDR3 runs to 12 residues. This clonotype was obtained from a man aged 70-80 years in good health and CMV-seropositive. The rearrangement joins TRBV6-5 to TRBJ2-5, with a possible D match to TRBD2 (5 bases). Sequences were obtained from PBMCs. CDR3 residues: CATRAGSETQYF. CDR3 DNA: TGTGCCACTCGGGCGGGCTCAGAGACCCAGTACTTC.